In its sample, the clone carrying this T cell receptor (beta chain) was seen a few times. Its target is unknown. This specimen comes from a study of beta chain features in type 1 diabetes. Study-level findings and limits: Type 1 diabetes patients had moderately but significantly shorter TCRB CDR3s in all four CD4+ subsets. Patients with type 1 diabetes carried fewer insertions and had more deletions at their VDJ junctions.

One heparinised blood draw, averaging about 120 mL, came from each donor. Researchers reported sorting CD4+ naive, central memory, regulatory and stem cell-like memory cells via CD45RO/CCR7/CD25/CD127/CD95/CD27. The purity of all sorted populations exceeded 98%. The CDR3 is 14 amino acids. Germline V gene data show CDR1 as SGHRS and CDR2 as YFSETQ. V dropped 7 bases and J dropped 5; count of bases not matched to a gene: 8. The authors reverse transcribed all of the isolated RNA, so sequencing captured expressed TCRB transcripts. Sequenced by immunoSEQ multiplex PCR; TCRdb stores in-frame clones only, minus some. Here the sample spans about 47,000 clones, roughly 45% being singletons.

The sample consisted of stem cell memory CD4+ T cells from blood. The sequence came from a man aged 30 to 45 with type 1 diabetes. This chain connects TRBV5-1 to TRBJ2-1; the match to TRBD1 covers 8 bases. As DNA, the CDR3 is TGCGCCAGCGCCACAGGGGGTTTGGACAATGAGCAGTTCTTC. It yields the protein CASATGGLDNEQFF. The variable domain in full, with the rest retrieved from reference TRBV5-1 and TRBJ2-1, is KAGVTQTPRYLIKTRGQQVTLSCSPISGHRSVSWYQQTPGQGLQFLFEYFSETQRNKGNFPGRFSGRQFSNSRSEMNVSTLELGDSALYLCASATGGLDNEQFFGPGTRLTVL.